This T cell receptor (beta chain) was profiled in a study of response to subunit inactivated influenza vaccine (dated by TCRdb to 2016 to 2018). Turning to the overall study: To follow how T cells responded to a trivalent subunit inactivated influenza vaccine, the researchers relied on deep quantitative profiling of the T cell receptor repertoire. Overall study outcomes, separate from this receptor: The authors suggested that each seasonal influenza vaccination may recruit only a limited number of new T cells.

Details on this clonotype: Its cognate antigen has yet to be identified. No much larger clone is present one base from it, and per-base qualities are unavailable.

The CDR3, from cysteine to phenylalanine, totals 15 residues. Only the CDR3 portion is preserved as DNA: 45 bases, with reading frame beginning at the first base. V lost 3 bases and J lost 4 bases, and the count of bases not matched to a germline gene is 8. CDR1 DFQATT and CDR2 SNEGSKA were looked up in the germline V gene (reference sequence). Preparation of the library involved RT-PCR. Sequencing relied on an Illumina HiSeq 2500. TCRdb ran its own pipeline on the public reads, namely fastp trimming at Q25 and MiXCR clone calling, and kept in-frame beta chains. Duplicate CDR3 protein sequences are folded into a single record with the most common DNA and genes. The sample table shows roughly 710,000 distinct CDR3 sequences, and 12% to 15% are seen once. The biggest ten clones account for less than 8.5% of the sample.

The V gene is TRBV20-1 and the J gene is TRBJ2-5, and 10 bases in between align with TRBD2. This sequence originates from a man aged 45-60 years who received an inactivated influenza vaccine. Donor details come from another sample of the same person, matched by shared clones. The material was PBMCs from blood, obtained 14 to 15 days before vaccination. DNA sequence: TGCAGTGCTAGTTCTAGCGGGAGAGGAGGAGAGACCCAGTACTTC. Its translation reads: CSASSSGRGGETQYF.